Listed here are 10 T cell receptor beta chains from one sample, sequenced in a study of blood T cell repertoires in COVID-19. TCRdb's copy holds only in-frame clones and misses some; the assay was immunoSEQ multiplex PCR. Found here are about 59,000 clones, approximately 80% of them singletons; the top ten hold 25% to 35%. Material for sequencing was peripheral blood. Every receptor here comes from a woman older than 75 with active or convalescent COVID-19.

A note on this clone: Other DNA sequences in the sample encode the same CDR3. The gene calls are TRBV5-1 and TRBJ1-1; a possible D gene is TRBD1 (6 bases). V was shortened by 2 bases and J by 0 bases, with 11 bases between the two germline ends. This CDR3 region has 15 residues. Looked up from germline, CDR1 is SGHRS and CDR2 is YFSETQ. CDR3: CASSLDGQLNTEAFF. For the CDR3, the DNA is TGCGCCAGCAGCTTAGACGGACAGTTGAACACTGAAGCTTTCTTT.

The chain combines TRBV4-1 with TRBJ1-5, with D possibly TRBD1 on 5 matching bases. This CDR3 has 16 amino acids. Trimming stripped 4 bases from V and 9 bases from J, with 22 bases between. The germline V gene has CDR1 MGHRA and CDR2 YSYEKL. CDR3 in amino acids: CASSRTRVDGFRPQHF. The CDR3 nucleotides read TGCGCCAGCAGCCGTACCAGGGTAGACGGCTTTCGGCCCCAGCATTTT.

The chain links TRBV12-5 to TRBJ2-3, with a weak D call TRBD2 (7 bases). This CDR3 has 14 amino acids. V shed 2 bases and J shed 6 bases, with 12 bases lying between them. Looked up from germline, CDR1 is LGHNT and CDR2 is FRNRAP. The DNA for the CDR3 is TGTGCTAGTGGTTTGATTGGGGGGGCCGATACGCAGTATTTT. Encoded protein: CASGLIGGADTQYF.

The chain joins TRBV5-6 to TRBJ1-1; the D gene is possibly TRBD1 (5 bases). The CDR3 length is 13 residues. Germline CDR1 and CDR2: SGHDT and YYEEEE. The germline V and J ends were trimmed by 1 base and 5 bases, with 9 bases remaining between them. The CDR3 reads CASSLRGGTEAFF. For the CDR3, the DNA is TGTGCCAGCAGCTTGAGGGGAGGAACTGAAGCTTTCTTT.

V and J are TRBV5-1 and TRBJ1-2, with 9 bases matching TRBD1. Germline V CDR1 and CDR2: SGHRS, YFSETQ. The CDR3 has 14 amino acids. The V gene end was trimmed by 1 base and the J gene end by 6 bases; junction bases not matched to a gene: 4. CDR3 DNA: TGCGCCAGCAGCTTGCGGGACAGGGAAGATGGCTACACCTTC. It specifies CASSLRDREDGYTF.

The chain links TRBV6-5 to TRBJ1-1, with D possibly matching TRBD1 (6 bases). Trimming cost V 3 bases and J 0 bases, with 14 bases left between them. The CDR3 totals 16 residues. Germline assignment: CDR1 MNHEY and CDR2 SVGAGI. The CDR3 DNA sequence: TGTGCCAGCAGTTATGAACAGGGAAGCATGAACACTGAAGCTTTCTTT. As protein: CASSYEQGSMNTEAFF.

The chain employs TRBV2 and TRBJ1-2; 7 bases align to TRBD1. V was pared by 7 bases and J by 8 bases, with 13 bases of the junction left unmatched. From germline, CDR1 is SNHLY and CDR2 FYNNEI. CDR3 length: 14 amino acids. CDR3 sequence: CASIRKGGARGYTF. CDR3 DNA sequence: TGTGCCAGCATAAGGAAAGGGGGCGCCAGGGGCTACACCTTC.

This clone was detected a few times. This chain links TRBV7-2 with TRBJ1-1; 8 nucleotides agree with TRBD1. V trimming: 1 base; J trimming: 5 bases; junction bases outside the gene matches: 9. The CDR3 is 16 amino acids. Germline assignment: CDR1 SGHTA and CDR2 FQGNSA. The CDR3: CASSLDSGGAGTEAFF. CDR3 in DNA: TGTGCCAGCAGCTTAGATTCAGGGGGCGCCGGGACTGAAGCTTTCTTT.

This sequence joins TRBV6-5 and TRBJ1-2, with 8 bases identical to TRBD1. The trim removed 2 bases at V and 7 bases at J, leaving 3 bases unmatched. The CDR3 totals 13 residues. Germline assignment: CDR1 MNHEY and CDR2 SVGAGI. CDR3: CASSYRQGSGYTF. The CDR3 DNA follows: TGTGCCAGCAGTTACAGACAGGGGTCTGGCTACACCTTC.

This chain links TRBV27 with TRBJ1-5, with 11 bases that match TRBD1. CDR1 and CDR2 (germline): MNHEY, SMNVEV (reference sequence). The CDR3 spans 14 residues. V shed 6 bases, J shed 6 bases, and the junction held 4 bases outside the gene matches. The CDR3 loop reads CASSRTGGFQPQHF. CDR3 nucleotide sequence: TGTGCCAGCAGCCGGACAGGGGGCTTTCAGCCCCAGCATTTT.